This TCR beta chain was sequenced for a study of CD8 T cells in Susac syndrome (dated by TCRdb to the late 2010s). Context from the whole study: Among the sequenced Susac syndrome patients, more than five had clinically active disease and eight or nine were in clinical remission. At the time of blood withdrawal, Susac syndrome patients were either therapy-naive, taking corticosteroids (with some also receiving IVIg), or on IVIg alone. Whether CD8+ T cell activation and differentiation in Susac syndrome was antigen driven was tested using repertoire sequencing.

Results and caveats for the whole study, not just this receptor: In the CD4+ T cell repertoire of Susac syndrome patients, clonal expansion was not detected. The study acknowledged that relatively few individuals were included in the TCR sequencing and HLA analysis.

Clipping removes 11 bases from V and 0 bases from J, with 6 as the unmatched junction base count. The CDR3, from cysteine to phenylalanine, totals 14 residues. The sequence is cut down to CDR3 DNA, 42 bases in frame from base 1. The germline V gene (reference sequence) provides CDR1 SEHNR and CDR2 FQNEAQ. RNA was extracted with the RNeasy kit and about 0.5 to 1 ug was reverse transcribed using random hexamers. The immunoSEQ multiplex PCR assay, covering 54 Vbeta and 13 Jbeta segments, was used to amplify TCR beta CDR3 regions. To correct PCR amplification bias, a synthetic template baseline was used for both primer optimization and computational correction. As for how the authors treated the data: Reads were annotated to V, D and J genes according to IMGT and were analyzed with immunoSEQ Analyzer, with only productive sequences retained. To calculate clonality, Shannon entropy was normalized by log2 of the number of productive unique sequences and then subtracted from one. For each patient and control, public and private clones were evaluated within the 100 most prevalent clones. A clone was defined as Susac-specific if it was absent from the healthy and MS cohorts, from about a thousand published viral clones and from other ImmuneACCESS disease sequences. TCRdb reprocessing: public reads trimmed at Q25 with fastp, clones called with MiXCR, in-frame beta chains kept. Each CDR3 protein gets just one entry, which takes the most common genes and DNA from the rows behind it. It is TCRdb's table, rather than the study itself, that gives the V and J calls and clone size. This sample comprises 150,000 to 200,000 distinct CDR3 sequences, more than 85% of them detected only once. The ten largest clonotypes hold 0.085% to 0.09% of the sample.

Peripheral blood CD8+ and CD4+ T cells from healthy donors, Susac syndrome patients and multiple sclerosis patients were profiled using high-throughput TCR beta sequencing. Recently defined diagnostic criteria for definite or probable disease were met by the Susac syndrome patients. Bulk CD8+ and CD4+ T cells were purified by magnetic negative isolation, while CD8+ TEMRA cells were enriched using FACS. Blood was drawn into EDTA tubes, processed within 24 hours, and PBMCs were isolated by density gradient centrifugation. PBMCs intended for TCR sequencing were cryopreserved in liquid nitrogen and thawed later in a water bath at 37 degrees C. A purity of at least 90% was achieved for sorted or isolated CD4+, CD8+ and CD8+ TEMRA cells. As regards this clonotype: The antigen this receptor binds is unknown. No base quality values were provided; no much bigger clone lies one nucleotide off.

Sequencing used CD4+ T cells from PBMCs. The chain is assembled from TRBV7-9 and TRBJ2-2; TRBD2 aligns with 7 central bases. The clonotype originates from a human donor with Susac syndrome. The CDR3 is CAGGETANTGELFF. The nucleotides are TGTGCCGGGGGGGAGACTGCGAACACCGGGGAGCTGTTTTTT.